This is a list of T cell receptor beta chains from one sample in a study of T cell responses to AZD1222 COVID-19 vaccine. Assay used: immunoSEQ multiplex PCR; TCRdb lists only in-frame clones, some missing. The data show 50,000 to 65,000 clones, around nine tenths seen once. Sequences were derived from peripheral blood, sampled on day 0 of AZD1222 vaccination. The source is an adult in good health. CDR3s include the opening cysteine and the closing phenylalanine or tryptophan. A D gene is named only where the DNA matches it firmly. Size values are once, few and many counts, or a class for expanded clones, and some rows have none.

v_gene	abundance	j_gene	d_gene	CDR3nt	CDR3aa
TRBV7-2	NA	TRBJ1-1	NA	TGTGCCAGCAGCTTCAGGGCGGGTAACACTGAAGCTTTCTTT	CASSFRAGNTEAFF
TRBV6-1	NA	TRBJ2-6	NA	TGTGCCAGCAGTGAAGCAGCGGGCTCTGGGGCCAACGTCCTGACTTTC	CASSEAAGSGANVLTF
TRBV5-6	NA	TRBJ2-7	NA	TGTGCCAGCAGCCCCCTGGGAGGAGCCACCTACGAGCAGTACTTC	CASSPLGGATYEQYF
TRBV18	NA	TRBJ2-3	NA	TGTGCCAGCTCCCTTAGTGCTAGCACAGATACGCAGTATTTT	CASSLSASTDTQYF
TRBV6-5	NA	TRBJ1-1	NA	TGTGCCAGCAGTTACTCTTGGAACACTGAAGCTTTCTTT	CASSYSWNTEAFF
TRBV19	NA	TRBJ2-2	TRBD1	TGTGCCAGTAGAACGGGACAGGGGGCCGCCGGGGAGCTGTTTTTT	CASRTGQGAAGELFF
TRBV4-1	NA	TRBJ1-1	NA	TGCGCCAGCAGCCAGACCTTCAGGGAGAACACTGAAGCTTTCTTT	CASSQTFRENTEAFF
TRBV2	few	TRBJ2-3	TRBD2	TGTGCCAGCAGTAGAGGACTAGCGGGGGGAACAGATACGCAGTATTTT	CASSRGLAGGTDTQYF
TRBV4-2	NA	TRBJ2-1	NA	TGTGCCAGCAGCCACACCGGGAGCTCCTACAATGAGCAGTTCTTC	CASSHTGSSYNEQFF
TRBV6-5	NA	TRBJ1-2	TRBD1	TGTGCCAGCAAAACCCAGGGGGCGCGGTATGGCTACACCTTC	CASKTQGARYGYTF
TRBV5-4	NA	TRBJ1-2	TRBD1	TGTGCCAGCAGCCCATGGACAGGGAGTGTTTACCATGGCTACACCTTC	CASSPWTGSVYHGYTF
TRBV5-4	NA	TRBJ1-5	NA	TGTGCCAGCAGTCTTTGGGGCAGCGACCGGCCCCAGCATTTT	CASSLWGSDRPQHF
TRBV5-4	NA	TRBJ2-5	NA	TGTGCCAGCAGCCGCCAGGGTTATCAAGAGACCCAGTACTTC	CASSRQGYQETQYF
TRBV25-1	once	TRBJ1-2	NA	TGTGCCAGCAGTGAAGCAGGGGTGGTGGGCTACACCTTC	CASSEAGVVGYTF
TRBV6-1	NA	TRBJ2-1	NA	TGTGCCAGCAGTGAAATTGGATTAGACTTTGAGCAGTTCTTC	CASSEIGLDFEQFF
TRBV19	NA	TRBJ1-2	NA	TGTGCCAGTAGTTTCCAGGGGCGCGGCTACACCTTC	CASSFQGRGYTF
TRBV7-9	NA	TRBJ1-3	TRBD1	TGTGCCAGCAGACTGCCGGGACAGGGGTCTGGAAACACCATATATTTT	CASRLPGQGSGNTIYF
TRBV5-1	NA	TRBJ1-5	NA	TGCGCCAGCAGCTTGGAGGGGAATTTCAATCAGCCCCAGCATTTT	CASSLEGNFNQPQHF
TRBV7-2	once	TRBJ1-5	NA	TGTGCCAGCAGCTTAGGCACAGCTAGCAATCAGCCCCAGCATTTT	CASSLGTASNQPQHF
TRBV7-2	NA	TRBJ2-5	NA	TGTGCCAGCAGCTTACGGCAGACCCAAGAGACCCAGTACTTC	CASSLRQTQETQYF
TRBV5-1	once	TRBJ2-5	NA	TGCGCCAGCAGCGCCCCCAGTCAAGAGACCCAGTACTTC	CASSAPSQETQYF
TRBV12-5	NA	TRBJ2-5	TRBD1	TGTGCTAGTGGTTTGGTAGGGGGCCGAGAGACCCAGTACTTC	CASGLVGGRETQYF
TRBV6-4	NA	TRBJ1-5	NA	TGTGCCAGCAGTGCTATACAGGCCCCGTGGGCCCAGCATTTT	CASSAIQAPWAQHF
TRBV11-2	once	TRBJ2-7	NA	TGTGCCAGCAGCGCCCAGGGTCTCTACGAGCAGTACTTC	CASSAQGLYEQYF
TRBV21-1	NA	TRBJ1-5	NA	TGTGCCAGCAGGTTAGCCTCTTTGCGACACTATAGCAATCAGCCCCAGCATTTT	CASRLASLRHYSNQPQHF
TRBV12-3/TRBV12-4	NA	TRBJ1-2	NA	TGTGCCAGCAGTTCTCAGGGGACCTATGGCTACACCTTC	CASSSQGTYGYTF
TRBV19	NA	TRBJ1-2	TRBD1	TGTGCCAGTAGTAGCCCCGACAGGGCTAACTATGGCTACACCTTC	CASSSPDRANYGYTF
TRBV7-8	NA	TRBJ1-1	NA	TGTGCCAGCCAATACGGAGTACAGGGCGGTCATACTGAAGCTTTCTTT	CASQYGVQGGHTEAFF
TRBV5-1	NA	TRBJ1-3	NA	TGCGCCAGCAGCTTGGACCGGGCCAAAGGAAACACCATATATTTT	CASSLDRAKGNTIYF
TRBV18	NA	TRBJ1-1	NA	TGTGCCAGCTCACCTACGGGGGGGAAGAACACTGAAGCTTTCTTT	CASSPTGGKNTEAFF
TRBV18	NA	TRBJ2-5	NA	TGTGCCAGCTCACTCGGAGGGCAAGAGACCCAGTACTTC	CASSLGGQETQYF
TRBV12-3/TRBV12-4	NA	TRBJ2-5	TRBD1	TGTGCCAGCAGGGGACAGGGGGTTGAGACCCAGTACTTC	CASRGQGVETQYF
TRBV3-1/TRBV3-2	once	TRBJ2-1	TRBD1	TGTGCCAGCAGCCAAACCGGGACAGGGCGTGAGCAGTTCTTC	CASSQTGTGREQFF
TRBV3-1/TRBV3-2	NA	TRBJ2-1	NA	TGTGCCAGCAGCCCGTCCGGGACACACGGCGTTGAGCAGTTCTTC	CASSPSGTHGVEQFF
TRBV6-5	NA	TRBJ1-1	NA	TGTGCCAGCAGTTCGGCCTTGGAGAACACTGAAGCTTTCTTT	CASSSALENTEAFF
TRBV10-3	NA	TRBJ1-5	NA	TGTGCCATCTCGAGGGGTACCGCGGATCAGCCCCAGCATTTT	CAISRGTADQPQHF
TRBV5-1	few	TRBJ2-1	NA	TGCGCCAGCAGCTTTGCAGGGGTGAATGAGCAGTTCTTC	CASSFAGVNEQFF
TRBV19	NA	TRBJ1-5	NA	TGTGCCAGTACTCCCGGGGTTAATCAGCCCCAGCATTTT	CASTPGVNQPQHF
TRBV18	NA	TRBJ2-5	TRBD2	TGTGCCAGCTCACCGTCCGGACTAGCCCAAGAGACCCAGTACTTC	CASSPSGLAQETQYF
TRBV30	NA	TRBJ1-2	NA	TGTGCCTGGAGTTTGGCGGGCTATGGCTACACCTTC	CAWSLAGYGYTF
TRBV6-5	once	TRBJ2-7	NA	TGTGCCAGCAGTCCGGGGTCCTACGAGCAGTACTTC	CASSPGSYEQYF
TRBV7-2	NA	TRBJ2-2	NA	TGTGCCAGTCTTAGGCTCCGATCGTCCGGGGAGCTGTTTTTT	CASLRLRSSGELFF
TRBV28	once	TRBJ2-7	TRBD1	TGTGCCAGCAGTGCCCGGACAGGGGGTTTTTACGAGCAGTACTTC	CASSARTGGFYEQYF